The entry below describes one T cell receptor (beta chain). Its matching antigen is unknown. The V gene end was trimmed by 5 bases and the J gene end by 0 bases; junction bases not matched to a gene: 4. Germline-derived CDR1 and CDR2 are MDHEN and SYDVKM. The CDR3 runs 14 residues. The record originates from a study of T cell responses to AZD1222 COVID-19 vaccine. Sequencing used immunoSEQ multiplex PCR; TCRdb keeps in-frame clones, though not all of them. The sample shows tens of thousands of clones, 92% of them seen only once. Study outcomes and limitations: Reportedly, close to half of spike-specific TCRs are directed against unmutated variant regions. The peak T cell response came first, and repertoires were sampled only after it. With dominance at 160-218 and 743-854, vaccine-associated CD4 TCRs spanned spike.

This rearrangement joins TRBV28 to TRBJ2-7, with 7 bases matching TRBD2. The clonotype comes from an adult in good health. The specimen was peripheral blood, collected on day 0 of AZD1222 vaccination. The CDR3, as DNA: TGTGCCAGCAGTGTTGGCGGGAGCTCCTACGAGCAGTACTTC. Its translation: CASSVGGSSYEQYF.